This entry describes one T cell receptor (beta chain). Its target is not known. There are 16 residues in the CDR3. The germline V gene has CDR1 SGHTA and CDR2 FQGNSA. The sample belongs to a study of CXCR3-negative and CXCR3-positive naive CD8 T cells. Study summary: The libraries yielded some 150 million TRB reads, about 1.5 +/- 0.3 million each.

The libraries of TRB cDNA were prepared using 5' RACE with UMI labels. TCRdb re-called the 5' RACE reads, yielding one record per CDR3 amino acid sequence without DNA. The ten most abundant clones cover approximately 0.4% of a sample with tens of thousands of distinct CDR3 sequences. Notes on the study in general: TRB CDR3s of CXCR3-positive naive cells were more hydrophobic than those of CXCR3-negative naive cells. Between one naive subset and the other, surface CD5 was comparable, and TCR strength was inferred from TRB CDR3 properties.

The clonotype originates from a human donor in good health. Some clones in this sample may be carry-over from other donors' samples. The chain combines TRBV7-2 with TRBJ2-5; the TCRdb call, TRBD1, lacks DNA for checking. The material sequenced was naive CXCR3- CD8+ T cells from blood. Subset noted: CD45RO-CCR7+CD27+CD95- naive CD8+ T cells lacking CXCR3 (TNR3-). This chain's CDR3 is CASSLAPGQIQETQYF.